The 24 T cell receptor beta chains listed next were all sequenced from one sample in a study of cytomegalovirus exposure and HLA in healthy donors. 13 Jbeta primers and 60 Vbeta primers were used for the PCR. Profiling relied on immunoSEQ multiplex PCR, and the TCRdb table lists in-frame clones only, not all of them. Among about 130,000 clones, 76% were seen once, and the ten largest hold 1.5% to 2%. What was sequenced was PBMCs. These receptors came from a female donor in good health and CMV-seropositive.

This chain links TRBV10-2 with TRBJ2-5, with D maybe TRBD2 (6 bases). Trimming took off 6 bases at V and 2 bases at J, with 13 bases between the two ends. Germline-derived CDR1 and CDR2 are WSHSY and SAAADI. This CDR3 has 14 residues. CDR3 protein: CASSDQGGQETQYF. The CDR3 DNA is TGCGCCAGCAGCGACCAGGGAGGACAAGAGACCCAGTACTTC.

This chain uses TRBV5-1 with TRBJ2-3; 10 nucleotides agree with TRBD2. Germline V CDR1 and CDR2: SGHRS, YFSETQ. This CDR3 is built from 17 residues. Germline trimming cut 0 bases from V and 1 base from J; bases unmatched to any gene: 5. The CDR3 coding sequence is TGCGCCAGCAGCTTGGTCGCTAGCGGGAGTGGCACAGATACGCAGTATTTT. It yields the protein CASSLVASGSGTDTQYF.

The CDR3 sequence: CASSLGAFDEQYF. CDR3 nucleotide sequence: TGTGCCAGCAGCTTGGGGGCTTTCGACGAGCAGTACTTC. The rearrangement uses TRBV5-4 and TRBJ2-7; D ambiguous. This CDR3 comprises 13 residues. Trimming pared 0 bases from V and 5 bases from J, leaving 9 bases between. Germline CDR1 SGHNT, CDR2 YYREEE (reference sequence).

The V call is TRBV29-1, the J call TRBJ2-2; 8 nucleotides line up with TRBD2. Per germline, CDR1 SQVTM and CDR2 ANQGSEA. Trimming cost V 4 bases and J 2 bases; bases outside gene matches: 6. The CDR3 contains 15 residues. In DNA, the CDR3 is TGCAGCGTTGGGCCGGGGGGGAAAAACACCGGGGAGCTGTTTTTT. Translated: CSVGPGGKNTGELFF.

This clone was observed once. This chain uses TRBV21-1 with TRBJ1-6. TRBV21-1 represents a pseudogene. The CDR3 spans 15 residues. The CDR3 bases are TGTGCCAGCAGGCAACGGGTTTACTATAATTCACCCCTCCACTTT. It yields the protein CASRQRVYYNSPLHF.

The rearrangement links TRBV5-1 to TRBJ2-1; 10 bases are shared with TRBD2. The V segment lost 2 bases and the J segment 5 bases; nucleotides outside the gene matches: 7. The CDR3 loop spans 16 amino acids. Germline V gene sequence: CDR1 SGHRS, CDR2 YFSETQ. CDR3 sequence reads: CASSFLTSGKNNEQFF. For the CDR3, the DNA is TGCGCCAGCAGCTTCCTAACTAGCGGGAAGAACAATGAGCAGTTCTTC.

The chain is built from TRBV11-2 and TRBJ2-5, with D unclear. V was cut by 4 bases and J by 5 bases, with 5 bases left in between. The germline CDR1 and CDR2 sequences are SGHAT and FQNNGV. The CDR3 loop spans 11 amino acids. CDR3 amino acids: CASSSRETQYF. The CDR3 region has the DNA TGTGCCAGCAGCTCACGGGAGACCCAGTACTTC.

The rearrangement links TRBV6-5 to TRBJ1-2, with 9 bases aligning to TRBD1. Germline CDR1 is MNHEY and CDR2 is SVGAGI. After removal of 4 bases from V and 4 bases from J, the junction contained 7 bases not matched to a gene. The CDR3 contains 15 residues. The CDR3: CASSLIGTGIYGYTF. For the CDR3, the DNA is TGTGCCAGCAGTTTGATCGGGACAGGGATCTATGGCTACACCTTC.

V usage is TRBV5-1 and J usage is TRBJ2-1, with TRBD2 identical over 11 bases. The CDR3 contains 16 residues. In germline, CDR1 is SGHRS, CDR2 YFSETQ. J was trimmed by 4 bases and V by 0 bases; bases with no gene match: 3. CDR3: CASSLETSGRYNEQFF. CDR3 nucleotide sequence: TGCGCCAGCAGCTTGGAAACTAGCGGGAGATACAATGAGCAGTTCTTC. Variable domain in full (rest from reference TRBV5-1 and TRBJ2-1): KAGVTQTPRYLIKTRGQQVTLSCSPISGHRSVSWYQQTPGQGLQFLFEYFSETQRNKGNFPGRFSGRQFSNSRSEMNVSTLELGDSALYLCASSLETSGRYNEQFFGPGTRLTVL.

This clone has a handful of counts. The CDR3 nucleotides read TGTGCCAGCAGCTTACCGGGGACTGGGGCCAACGTCCTGACTTTC. This codes for CASSLPGTGANVLTF. V usage is TRBV7-9 and J usage is TRBJ2-6; the D gene is possibly TRBD2 (5 bases). This CDR3 is 15 amino acids long. Germline V gene lookup returns CDR1 SEHNR and CDR2 FQNEAQ (reference sequence). Trimming removed 2 bases from V and 2 bases from J, with 7 bases in between.

As concerns this clone: The junction does not match germline at one end; this may be a read error. The chain links TRBV6-1 to TRBJ1-1, with 12 bases lining up with TRBD1. CDR1 and CDR2 (germline): MNHNS, SASEGT. The CDR3 has 15 residues. The CDR3 bases are TGTGCCAGCAATGAAAGGGGACAGGGGGCCTCTGAAGCTTTCTTT. This codes for CASNERGQGASEAFF.

The rearrangement joins TRBV5-1 to TRBJ2-5; TRBD1 matches 7 bases. Per germline, CDR1 SGHRS and CDR2 YFSETQ. V lost 4 bases to trimming and J lost 1 base; unmatched junction nucleotides: 7. This CDR3 is 15 amino acids long. CDR3 DNA sequence: TGCGCCAGCAGCGCGACAGGGTTTGGCCAAGAGACCCAGTACTTC. Its protein product is CASSATGFGQETQYF.

The V call is TRBV2, the J call TRBJ2-2, with TRBD1 matching over 7 bases. The CDR3 extends over 15 amino acids. The germline V gene has CDR1 SNHLY and CDR2 FYNNEI. V lost 3 bases and J lost 4; bases outside the gene matches: 5. CDR3 coding DNA: TGTGCCAGCAGTGAGGACAGGTCAAGCACCGGGGAGCTGTTTTTT. Its protein product is CASSEDRSSTGELFF. Full variable domain (missing parts from reference TRBV2 and TRBJ2-2): EPEVTQTPSHQVTQMGQEVILRCVPISNHLYFYWYRQILGQKVEFLVSFYNNEISEKSEIFDDQFSVERPDGSNFTLKIRSTKLEDSAMYFCASSEDRSSTGELFFGEGSRLTVL.

V and J are TRBV2 and TRBJ1-4; possibly TRBD1 for D (5 bases). The V end lost 6 bases, the J end lost 4 bases, and 9 bases lay between the germline ends. Germline V CDR1 and CDR2: SNHLY, FYNNEI. There are 13 residues in the CDR3. The CDR3 DNA reads TGTGCCAGCAGACGGGACTTTAATGAAAAACTGTTTTTT. Translating gives CASRRDFNEKLFF. The full variable domain, its missing parts supplied by reference TRBV2 and TRBJ1-4, is EPEVTQTPSHQVTQMGQEVILRCVPISNHLYFYWYRQILGQKVEFLVSFYNNEISEKSEIFDDQFSVERPDGSNFTLKIRSTKLEDSAMYFCASRRDFNEKLFFGSGTQLSVL.

The chain uses TRBV19 and TRBJ2-7; 7 bases are a match to TRBD1. Germline V lookup: CDR1 LNHDA, CDR2 SQIVND (reference sequence). There are 14 residues in the CDR3. V dropped 5 bases and J dropped 2; count of bases not matched to a gene: 6. The chain's CDR3 is CASSPRQGAYEQYF. Written as DNA, the CDR3 is TGTGCCAGTAGTCCTCGGCAGGGGGCCTACGAGCAGTACTTC.

The rearrangement links TRBV5-1 to TRBJ1-4; 9 nucleotides agree with TRBD1. Looked up from germline, CDR1 is SGHRS and CDR2 is YFSETQ. Trimming took 4 bases from V and 8 from J; bases not matched to a gene: 6. This CDR3 has 14 amino acids. The CDR3 here is CASSPGTGLEKLFF. The DNA of the CDR3 is TGCGCCAGCAGCCCGGGGACAGGGCTCGAAAAACTGTTTTTT.

The rearrangement joins TRBV19 to TRBJ2-1; 14 bases are a match to TRBD2. This CDR3 contains 19 residues. Looked up from germline, CDR1 is LNHDA and CDR2 is SQIVND (reference sequence). With 1 base clipped from V and 3 bases from J, the junction kept 8 bases outside the gene matches. The CDR3 reads CASSIGVGLAGANYNEQFF. CDR3 coding DNA: TGTGCCAGTAGTATAGGAGTGGGACTAGCGGGAGCCAACTACAATGAGCAGTTCTTC.

This chain connects TRBV29-1 to TRBJ2-1, with a tentative D call TRBD1 (5 bases). The CDR3 covers 14 residues. Germline assignment: CDR1 SQVTM and CDR2 ANQGSEA. Trimming pared 7 bases from V and 0 bases from J, leaving 13 bases between. CDR3 region: CSGWQGYSYNEQFF. Written as DNA, the CDR3 is TGCAGCGGATGGCAGGGATACTCCTACAATGAGCAGTTCTTC.

V usage is TRBV4-1 and J usage is TRBJ2-7; D is perhaps TRBD2 (5 bases). Trimming shortened V by 1 base and J by 6 bases, and 10 bases separated the two germline ends. Germline V gives CDR1 MGHRA, CDR2 YSYEKL. This CDR3 contains 13 residues. This chain's CDR3 is CASSQVPRGEQYF. CDR3 sequence (DNA): TGCGCCAGCAGCCAAGTACCCCGGGGCGAGCAGTACTTC.

The chain links TRBV5-1 to TRBJ2-5; 11 positions match TRBD2. Germline loops: CDR1 SGHRS, CDR2 YFSETQ. V gave up 0 bases and J gave up 4 bases; unmatched junction bases: 5. The CDR3 has 16 residues. This CDR3 reads CASSLGLAGSAETQYF. CDR3 DNA: TGCGCCAGCAGCTTGGGACTAGCGGGATCGGCAGAGACCCAGTACTTC.

The V and J genes are TRBV2 and TRBJ2-7; a possible D gene is TRBD1 (7 bases). V dropped 1 base and J dropped 6 bases, with 16 bases sitting between them. This CDR3 contains 15 residues. Looked up from germline, CDR1 is SNHLY and CDR2 is FYNNEI. The CDR3 is CASSEGNRGGREQYF. The CDR3 nucleotides read TGTGCCAGCAGTGAAGGGAACAGGGGAGGTCGCGAGCAGTACTTC.

The CDR3 loop reads CASSPSRGANEQFF. CDR3 nucleotide sequence: TGTGCCAGCTCACCAAGTCGGGGGGCGAATGAGCAGTTCTTC. The V gene is TRBV18, the J gene TRBJ2-1; D perhaps matches TRBD2 (7 bases). This CDR3 contains 14 residues. Trimming left V 2 bases short and J 7 bases short, with 12 bases between. Germline CDR1 and CDR2: KGHSH and LQKENI.

The chain has TRBV2 and TRBJ2-5; 8 bases agree with TRBD2. The CDR3 runs to 19 residues. CDR1 and CDR2 (germline): SNHLY, FYNNEI. CDR3 nucleotides: TGTGCACCCAAAGTCCCAGCGGGAGTCCAAAAAGGGGGAGTAAAGACCCAGTACTTC. The encoded protein is CAPKVPAGVQKGGVKTQYF.

The chain links TRBV6-1 to TRBJ2-1; 10 bases fit TRBD1. The CDR3 spans 13 residues. After removal of 6 bases from V and 9 bases from J, the junction contained 5 bases not matched to a gene. CDR1 MNHNS and CDR2 SASEGT come from the germline V gene. The CDR3 DNA is TGTGCCAGCAGGGGACAGGGGATGGGTGAGCAGTTCTTC. Residues: CASRGQGMGEQFF.